Described below is a single TCR beta chain sequence and its context. Its antigen is currently unknown. Its ends do not fully match the called genes, so a read error is possible. Genomic DNA templated the TCR beta VDJ and CDR3 profiling. MiXCR, run by TCRdb on the reads, gives a single entry per CDR3 protein. The sample lists hundreds of thousands of distinct CDR3 sequences, 60% to 80% occurring once. The record originates from a study of CD8+CD57+ T cells in acquired aplastic anemia. Study background: Healthy donor CD4+ cell samples had a mean of about 10.8 million reads. Whole-study findings and limits: Patients and controls were not found to differ significantly in CD8+ Simpson's diversity. About 30 CD8+ CDR3 sequences occurred in both the patients and the controls.

Germline V gives CDR1 SQVTM, CDR2 ANQGSEA. The CDR3 runs to 14 residues. The chain couples TRBV29-1 to TRBJ1-3, with D unresolved. The receptor was isolated from a human donor in good health, serving as a control. Sequences were obtained from sorted CD4+, CD8+, or CD8+CD57+ T cells (not recorded which) from PBMCs. As DNA, the CDR3 is TGCAGCGTTGGGATGTCCGGGCTTACAAACACCTTATATTTT. Protein: CSVGMSGLTNTLYF.